This T cell receptor (beta chain) was documented in a study of PD-L1 blockade in urothelial cancer (TCRdb year 2017). Notes on the research overall: Therapy was started at some point between 2014 and 2016 for all patients, and atezolizumab 1,200 mg was administered intravenously every 3 weeks. About 85% of the roughly 29 patients were males with bladder-origin urothelial cancer, and about 60% of the 29 reported a prior smoking history. An ECOG performance status of 0 or 1 was recorded for the patients, and 0 to 3 prior chemotherapy regimens had been received by the patients. Blood samples were analyzed at two time points: 3 weeks after treatment start (second dose) and 6 weeks after treatment start. Blood samples yielded a median of approximately 150,000 T cells and roughly 83,000 unique TCRs, with median clonality approximately 0.08. Somatic, immune and clinical correlates of response to PD-L1 blockade with atezolizumab in urothelial cancer were the focus of an exploratory multi-omic analysis. Pretreatment tumor samples, along with matched peripheral blood serially collected before and after atezolizumab treatment, were subjected to TCR sequencing. Durable clinical benefit was defined as a progression-free survival longer than 6 months, and TCR features were additionally tested against progression-free survival and overall survival. Whole exome sequencing and RNA sequencing of pretreatment tumors were performed alongside TCR sequencing in the same patients. Durable clinical benefit was achieved by nine patients but not by the remaining 20. Pretreatment blood TCR-seq was available for around 29 patients, at least one posttreatment blood collection was obtained for 25 or so patients, and tumor TCR-seq was available for 25 or so patients.

This clone was seen only a few times. Its antigen has not been determined. Base qualities are missing; no much larger clone stands one base away. A cohort of about 31 patients with locally advanced or metastatic urothelial carcinoma, treated at Memorial Sloan Kettering on a trial protocol, was included. Peripheral blood mononuclear cells were collected pretreatment and during treatment, at between 1 and 8 total time points per patient. The Qiagen DNeasy Blood extraction kit was used to purify genomic DNA from total PBMCs and tumor samples. PBMCs were collected pretreatment and during treatment, and were isolated and stored as previously described. To estimate absolute template abundance from read counts, synthetic TCR analog templates were spiked into each PCR. TCRbeta CDR3 regions were amplified from genomic DNA with bias-controlled V and J gene primers using the immunoSEQ assay. Rearranged TCRbeta segments were sequenced at approximately 20X coverage. On the study's bioinformatics: Sequencing errors were corrected by clustering and CDR3s were annotated against IMGT to assign V, D and J genes. Out-of-frame and stop-codon sequences were excluded, and only productive TCRbeta rearrangements were used in downstream analyses. Clonality was computed as one minus Shannon entropy normalized by the log of the number of unique productive sequences. Fisher's exact test with Benjamini-Hochberg correction, using a cutoff of adjusted p below 0.01, was how clones that differed between time points or between blood and tumor were identified. TCRdb limited this immuneACCESS table to in-frame rearrangements with V and J called. A share of clones is missing; checked studies link under half to unresolved V genes, and the rest is unexplained. The DNA gave D and trimming, while V, J and clone size come from that table. The sample has tens of thousands of clones on record, roughly 82% of them singletons. Roughly 9.5% of the sample is taken by the ten largest.

The paper's findings and limits, for the study overall: Among patients with durable benefit, tumor-associated TCR clones showed greater expansion in peripheral blood 3 weeks after treatment started (n ≈ 24, p = 0.022). Because the sample size was small (n of about 27) and many of the analyses were exploratory, the results are meant to be hypothesis-generating. A pretreatment peripheral blood TCR clonality below the median was linked to improved progression-free and overall survival.

The sequencing here drew on PBMCs, taken around atezolizumab (anti-PD-L1) treatment. The receptor's source is a man in his 70s with urothelial cancer.

The DNA sequence reads TGCGCCAGCAGCCCGGGACATCTAGGAGAGACCCAGTACTTC. This codes for CASSPGHLGETQYF. The V gene is TRBV5-1 and the J gene is TRBJ2-5, with TRBD1 as a weak D call on 6 bases. The CDR3 starts with the cysteine, ends with the phenylalanine, and has 14 residues. Solely the CDR3 DNA is kept, with 42 bases framed from the first base. Relative to germline, V is 4 bases shorter and J is 4 bases shorter, with 14 bases between their ends. CDR1 and CDR2 were assigned from the germline V gene as SGHRS and YFSETQ.